This passage covers 27 T cell receptor beta chains from one sample sequenced in a study of cytomegalovirus exposure and HLA in healthy donors. In the PCR, 60 Vbeta and 13 Jbeta primers were used. Sequencing used immunoSEQ multiplex PCR; TCRdb keeps in-frame clones, though not all of them. Of 30,000 to 35,000 clones in the sample, roughly two thirds are singletons; the top ten hold about a tenth. Sequencing was performed on PBMCs. These receptors were taken from a man in his forties or fifties in good health and CMV-seropositive.

The chain couples TRBV2 to TRBJ1-5, with 8 positions matching TRBD1. The V segment lost 6 bases and the J segment 0 bases; nucleotides outside the gene matches: 10. The CDR3 consists of 17 residues. CDR1 SNHLY and CDR2 FYNNEI come from the germline V gene. This chain's CDR3 is CASRQRDRPFSNQPQHF. CDR3 nucleotides: TGTGCCAGCAGACAAAGGGACAGGCCCTTTAGCAATCAGCCCCAGCATTTT.

V gene TRBV9 combines with J gene TRBJ2-7; a weak D match, TRBD2 (6 bases). V lost 0 bases to trimming and J lost 6 bases, with 16 bases between them. The CDR3 is made up of 15 amino acids. The V gene's germline CDR1 is SGDLS and CDR2 YYNGEE. CDR3 sequence (DNA): TGTGCCAGCAGCGTAGGAGGAGGGAAGGGCGGCGAGCAGTACTTC. Translated, it gives CASSVGGGKGGEQYF.

The genes are TRBV7-9 and TRBJ2-7; 7 positions agree with TRBD1. The CDR3 is 14 amino acids. Germline V gives CDR1 SEHNR, CDR2 FQNEAQ (reference sequence). J lost 7 bases, V lost 1 base, and 7 bases had no gene match. The CDR3 DNA sequence: TGTGCCAGCAGCTTAGTGTGGCAGGGGGTTGAGCAGTACTTC. This codes for CASSLVWQGVEQYF.

The J gene is TRBJ1-4, the V gene TRBV11-3; 7 bases are shared with TRBD1. Germline V CDR1 and CDR2: SGHNT, YENEEA. This CDR3 is built from 15 residues. The trim removed 4 bases at V and 7 bases at J, leaving 9 bases unmatched. CDR3 coding DNA: TGTGCCAGCAGCTCCCCTGGGACAGCGGGTGAAAAACTGTTTTTT. This codes for CASSSPGTAGEKLFF.

The genes are TRBV10-3 and TRBJ2-2; 8 positions agree with TRBD1. This CDR3 is built from 15 residues. The ends lost 3 bases at V and 4 bases at J; junction bases unmatched: 4. CDR1 is ENHRY and CDR2 is SYGVKD in the germline V gene. CDR3 residues: CAISEGQGFTGELFF. The CDR3 DNA is TGTGCCATCAGTGAAGGACAGGGTTTCACCGGGGAGCTGTTTTTT.

This chain joins TRBV5-6 and TRBJ1-2, with D perhaps matching TRBD1 (6 bases). Between the trimmed V and J ends, which lost 1 base and 7 bases, there was a span of 17 bases. Germline CDR1 SGHDT, CDR2 YYEEEE. The CDR3 runs 15 residues. CDR3 DNA: TGTGCCAGCAGCTTGTTGCCGGGGGGGGCGCGTGGCTACACCTTC. This encodes CASSLLPGGARGYTF.

The count of this clone is one. The rearrangement joins TRBV19 to TRBJ2-7; TRBD2 matches 7 bases. The germline V gene encodes CDR1 LNHDA and CDR2 SQIVND (reference sequence). CDR3 length: 14 amino acids. V was clipped by 3 bases and J by 0 bases; unmatched bases: 2. CDR3 sequence (DNA): TGTGCCAGTAGTATGGGGGGGGTCTCCTACGAGCAGTACTTC. Protein product: CASSMGGVSYEQYF. Drawing the rest from reference TRBV19 and TRBJ2-7, the complete variable domain is DGGITQSPKYLFRKEGQNVTLSCEQNLNHDAMYWYRQDPGQGLRLIYYSQIVNDFQKGDIAEGYSVSREKKESFPLTVTSAQKNPTAFYLCASSMGGVSYEQYFGPGTRLTVT.

The CDR3 spells CASSEVRGAKNIQYF. CDR3 DNA: TGTGCCAGCAGTGAAGTACGGGGAGCCAAAAACATTCAGTACTTC. V is TRBV2 and J is TRBJ2-4, with D tentatively TRBD2 (5 bases). CDR1 SNHLY and CDR2 FYNNEI come from the germline V gene. Trimming removed 1 base at V and 0 bases at J, with 7 bases between. This CDR3 contains 15 residues.

This clone is a singleton in its sample. At one boundary the junction diverges from the germline segment, which might be a read error. The CDR3 reads CAWTIPGVAYDYTF. The CDR3 region has the DNA TGTGCCTGGACCATTCCCGGGGTGGCATATGACTACACCTTC. The chain uses TRBV30 and TRBJ1-2; D is undetermined. The CDR3 loop spans 14 amino acids. Per germline, CDR1 GTSNPN and CDR2 SVGIG (reference sequence).

The chain couples TRBV21-1 to TRBJ2-4; TRBD1 was called by the table and not checked on the DNA. TRBV21-1 is labeled a pseudogene. The CDR3 covers 23 residues. The CDR3 loop reads CASSKEVGDRGRVPNLAKNIQYF. The CDR3 DNA sequence: TGTGCCAGCAGTAAGGAAGTGGGGGACAGGGGCCGGGTTCCGAATCTAGCCAAAAACATTCAGTACTTC.

This chain links TRBV5-6 with TRBJ1-3; the match to TRBD1 covers 9 bases. After removal of 5 bases from V and 0 bases from J, the junction contained 9 bases not matched to a gene. The CDR3 runs to 17 residues. Germline CDR1 reads SGHDT; CDR2 reads YYEEEE. The CDR3, as DNA: TGTGCCAGCAGTTACGACCGGGACAGGGACTCTGGAAACACCATATATTTT. Amino acid sequence: CASSYDRDRDSGNTIYF.

The J gene is TRBJ1-1, the V gene TRBV10-3; 7 bases agree with TRBD1. Per the germline V gene, CDR1 is ENHRY and CDR2 is SYGVKD. Trimming at V came to 7 bases and at J to 1 base, leaving 3 bases not matched to a gene. This CDR3 has 13 amino acids. The CDR3 DNA follows: TGTGCCATCACCGGGACAGCGAACACTGAAGCTTTCTTT. Protein product: CAITGTANTEAFF.

The CDR3 region is CASSPSGRTSQDTQYF. The CDR3 DNA reads TGCGCCAGCAGCCCCTCGGGACGGACTAGCCAGGATACGCAGTATTTT. This sequence joins TRBV4-1 and TRBJ2-3; 8 nucleotides align to TRBD2. Per germline, CDR1 MGHRA and CDR2 YSYEKL. This CDR3 has 16 amino acids. Germline trimming cut 4 bases from V and 6 bases from J; bases unmatched to any gene: 12.

This clone appeared a few times. This chain uses TRBV19 with TRBJ1-3; no firm D call. The CDR3 has 16 amino acids. Deletions cut 0 bases from V and 2 bases from J, with 11 bases between. CDR1 and CDR2 from the germline V gene are LNHDA and SQIVND (reference sequence). The CDR3 bases are TGTGCCAGTAGTATAGACCTTTCTAGCGCTGGAAACACCATATATTTT. This encodes CASSIDLSSAGNTIYF. The variable domain in full, completed from reference TRBV19 and TRBJ1-3, reads DGGITQSPKYLFRKEGQNVTLSCEQNLNHDAMYWYRQDPGQGLRLIYYSQIVNDFQKGDIAEGYSVSREKKESFPLTVTSAQKNPTAFYLCASSIDLSSAGNTIYFGEGSWLTVV.

This clone showed up just a few times. The chain links TRBV4-1 to TRBJ2-7; 8 bases align to TRBD1. From germline, CDR1 is MGHRA and CDR2 YSYEKL. The CDR3 has 15 residues. The ends lost 1 base at V and 6 bases at J; junction bases unmatched: 8. CDR3: CASSQGGRGRGEQYF. DNA for the CDR3: TGCGCCAGCAGCCAAGGCGGCAGGGGGCGGGGCGAGCAGTACTTC.

The V gene is TRBV29-1, the J gene TRBJ1-2, with D maybe TRBD1 (6 bases). Trimming removed 4 bases at V and 8 bases at J, with 11 bases between. Germline V gene sequence: CDR1 SQVTM, CDR2 ANQGSEA. The CDR3 runs 11 residues. CDR3 DNA sequence: TGCAGCGTTGTAGATGGGGGCGGCTACACCTTC. Its protein product is CSVVDGGGYTF.

The chain carries TRBV25-1 and TRBJ2-7; 8 nucleotides agree with TRBD2. The junction had 9 bases not matched to a gene; V was cut back by 7 bases and J by 4 bases. The CDR3 loop spans 14 amino acids. Germline CDR1 is MGHDK and CDR2 is SYGVNS. CDR3 sequence: CASTRTSPRYEQYF. CDR3 bases: TGTGCCAGCACCCGGACTAGCCCAAGATACGAGCAGTACTTC.

This clone was counted a few times. The chain links TRBV7-2 to TRBJ2-7, with 8 bases fitting TRBD1. V lost 5 bases and J lost 0; bases outside the gene matches: 9. The CDR3 consists of 16 residues. Germline CDR1 reads SGHTA; CDR2 reads FQGNSA. The DNA of the CDR3 is TGTGCCAGCAGCCGTCGCCAGGGGGCAAGCTCCTACGAGCAGTACTTC. It encodes CASSRRQGASSYEQYF.

The J gene is TRBJ2-7, the V gene TRBV10-1; tentative D call: TRBD1 (6 bases). Germline loops: CDR1 WNHNN, CDR2 SYGVQD (reference sequence). This CDR3 contains 13 residues. V was cut by 9 bases and J by 3 bases, with 15 bases left in between. The CDR3 DNA reads TGCGCCAGAGCCAGGACAGCCGTCTACGAGCAGTACTTC. Translation: CARARTAVYEQYF.

CDR3 sequence: CASSPGQFQGQFF. The CDR3, as DNA: TGTGCCAGCAGCCCGGGACAGTTCCAGGGGCAGTTCTTC. V is TRBV7-3 and J is TRBJ2-1; 7 bases align to TRBD1. Trimming removed 5 bases from V and 12 bases from J; junction bases left unmatched: 10. This CDR3 has 13 amino acids. CDR1 is SGHTA and CDR2 is FQGTGA in the germline V gene.

V usage is TRBV5-1 and J usage is TRBJ2-3, with 9 bases aligning to TRBD2. The CDR3 length is 17 residues. With V trimmed by 4 bases and J by 2 bases, 11 bases remained unmatched. Germline V gives CDR1 SGHRS, CDR2 YFSETQ. DNA of the CDR3: TGCGCCAGCAGCGTACGACTCAGCGGGGGGACCACAGATACGCAGTATTTT. Residues: CASSVRLSGGTTDTQYF. Based on the CDR3 plus reference TRBV5-1 and TRBJ2-3, the full variable domain is KAGVTQTPRYLIKTRGQQVTLSCSPISGHRSVSWYQQTPGQGLQFLFEYFSETQRNKGNFPGRFSGRQFSNSRSEMNVSTLELGDSALYLCASSVRLSGGTTDTQYFGPGTRLTVL.

This rearrangement joins TRBV5-1 to TRBJ1-1, with D uncertain. Germline-derived CDR1 and CDR2 are SGHRS and YFSETQ. Trimming removed 5 bases at V and 0 bases at J, with 14 bases between. The CDR3 loop spans 15 amino acids. The CDR3 nucleotides read TGCGCCAGCAGAATTAGGGCGGGGATGAACACTGAAGCTTTCTTT. It yields the protein CASRIRAGMNTEAFF.

This chain links TRBV5-1 with TRBJ1-2; perhaps TRBD1 as D (5 bases). Germline V lookup: CDR1 SGHRS, CDR2 YFSETQ. The CDR3 is 14 residues long. V lost 0 bases to trimming and J lost 5 bases, with 11 bases between them. This CDR3 reads CASSLAPTEYGYTF. The CDR3 bases are TGCGCCAGCAGCTTGGCCCCGACAGAATATGGCTACACCTTC.

This chain joins TRBV19 and TRBJ2-3, with 14 bases aligning to TRBD2. Trimming at V came to 4 bases and at J to 4 bases, leaving 10 bases not matched to a gene. The germline gives CDR1 LNHDA, CDR2 SQIVND (reference sequence). The CDR3 length is 18 residues. The CDR3 sequence is CASSTSSGLAGVSDTQYF. CDR3 sequence (DNA): TGTGCCAGTAGTACCTCCTCGGGACTAGCGGGGGTCTCAGATACGCAGTATTTT.

This chain connects TRBV7-3 to TRBJ2-7; 7 bases line up with TRBD2. Germline V gives CDR1 SGHTA, CDR2 FQGTGA. The CDR3 is 13 amino acids. V trimming: 4 bases; J trimming: 3 bases; junction bases outside the gene matches: 3. The CDR3, as DNA: TGTGCCAGCAGCTCGGCTAGCGGCTACGAGCAGTACTTC. It encodes CASSSASGYEQYF.

The rearrangement joins TRBV15 to TRBJ2-7; weak D call: TRBD1 (6 bases). TRBJ2-1 explains the end of the DNA better; the J call may be wrong. Germline CDR1 LNHNV, CDR2 YYDKDF (reference sequence). CDR3 length equals 15 residues. CDR3 in amino acids: CATSRDRRSYNEQFF. DNA for the CDR3: TGTGCCACCAGCAGGGACAGACGCTCCTACAATGAGCAGTTCTTC.

This clone was counted between two and nine times. The chain recombines TRBV5-5 with TRBJ1-6; 8 bases line up with TRBD1. V was pared by 0 bases and J by 10 bases, with 9 bases of the junction left unmatched. CDR1 and CDR2 (germline): SGHKS, YYEKEE (reference sequence). This CDR3 is built from 16 residues. The CDR3 DNA reads as TGTGCCAGCAGCTTGGCCCAGGGGGCGAATTCCTCACCCCTCCACTTT. It encodes CASSLAQGANSSPLHF.